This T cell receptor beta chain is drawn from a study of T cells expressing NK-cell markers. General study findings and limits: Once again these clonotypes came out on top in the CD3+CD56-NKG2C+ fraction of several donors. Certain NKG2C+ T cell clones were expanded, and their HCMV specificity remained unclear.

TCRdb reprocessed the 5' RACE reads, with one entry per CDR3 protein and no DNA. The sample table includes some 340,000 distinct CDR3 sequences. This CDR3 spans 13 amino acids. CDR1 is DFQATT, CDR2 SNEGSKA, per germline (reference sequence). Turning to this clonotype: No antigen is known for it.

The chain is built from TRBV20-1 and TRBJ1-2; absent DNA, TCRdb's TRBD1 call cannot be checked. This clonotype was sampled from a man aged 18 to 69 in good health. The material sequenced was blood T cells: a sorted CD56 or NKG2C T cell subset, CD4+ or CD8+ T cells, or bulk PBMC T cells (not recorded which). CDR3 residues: CSASRGNYRGYTF.